A selection of T cell receptor beta chains follows, all from one sample in a study of beta chain features in type 1 diabetes. Clones were read by immunoSEQ multiplex PCR, and TCRdb kept only the in-frame ones, dropping some. The data show 550,000 to 850,000 clones, over 10% seen once. Sequenced sample: naive CD4+ T cells from blood. The receptors come from a young man with type 1 diabetes. Each CDR3 is given with its conserved first and last residue. The D gene is left open where the match is weak. Size is stated for part of the rows, as once, few or many counts, or as a class when the clone is expanded.

d_call: NA
v_call: TRBV18
clone_size: NA
j_call: TRBJ2-7
cdr3_aa: CASSPAEGYEQYF
cdr3_nt: TGTGCCAGCTCACCAGCCGAGGGGTACGAGCAGTACTTC

d_call: TRBD1
v_call: TRBV27
clone_size: NA
j_call: TRBJ1-1
cdr3_aa: CASARQGGYTEAFF
cdr3_nt: TGTGCCAGCGCCCGACAGGGGGGGTACACTGAAGCTTTCTTT

d_call: TRBD1
v_call: TRBV4-1
clone_size: NA
j_call: TRBJ2-2
cdr3_aa: CASSQEYRGKVGGGELFF
cdr3_nt: TGCGCCAGCAGCCAAGAATACAGGGGGAAGGTCGGTGGCGGGGAGCTGTTTTTT

d_call: TRBD1
v_call: TRBV2
clone_size: NA
j_call: TRBJ2-7
cdr3_aa: CASRAGTDYEQYF
cdr3_nt: TGTGCCAGCAGAGCCGGGACAGATTACGAGCAGTACTTC

d_call: TRBD1
v_call: TRBV29-1
clone_size: few
j_call: TRBJ1-1
cdr3_aa: CSGRQGMNTEAFF
cdr3_nt: TGCAGCGGCCGACAGGGCATGAACACTGAAGCTTTCTTT

d_call: TRBD1
v_call: TRBV7-6
clone_size: few
j_call: TRBJ2-7
cdr3_aa: CASSLRAGTGEGEQYF
cdr3_nt: TGTGCCAGCAGCTTAAGGGCCGGGACAGGGGAGGGCGAGCAGTACTTC

d_call: NA
v_call: TRBV7-8
clone_size: few
j_call: TRBJ1-6
cdr3_aa: CASSLGQEVSPLHF
cdr3_nt: TGTGCCAGCAGCTTAGGACAGGAGGTTTCACCCCTCCACTTT

d_call: NA
v_call: TRBV2
clone_size: NA
j_call: TRBJ2-6
cdr3_aa: CASSVSPAGGSGANVLTF
cdr3_nt: TGTGCCAGCAGTGTGTCCCCGGCGGGCGGCTCTGGGGCCAACGTCCTGACTTTC

d_call: NA
v_call: TRBV29-1
clone_size: NA
j_call: TRBJ1-4
cdr3_aa: CSVAATTNEKLFF
cdr3_nt: TGCAGCGTAGCAGCGACAACTAATGAAAAACTGTTTTTT

d_call: NA
v_call: TRBV2
clone_size: few
j_call: TRBJ2-6
cdr3_aa: CASAIIQSGANVLTF
cdr3_nt: TGTGCCAGCGCAATTATCCAGTCTGGGGCCAACGTCCTGACTTTC

d_call: NA
v_call: TRBV4-1
clone_size: NA
j_call: TRBJ1-1
cdr3_aa: CASSQDRDTEAFF
cdr3_nt: TGCGCCAGCAGCCAAGATCGCGACACTGAAGCTTTCTTT

d_call: NA
v_call: TRBV7-9
clone_size: NA
j_call: TRBJ2-5
cdr3_aa: CASSPSGRAGETQYF
cdr3_nt: TGTGCCAGCAGCCCCTCCGGCCGGGCGGGAGAGACCCAGTACTTC

d_call: TRBD2
v_call: TRBV5-1
clone_size: NA
j_call: TRBJ2-3
cdr3_aa: CASSRTSGPTDTQYF
cdr3_nt: TGCGCCAGCAGTAGGACTAGCGGGCCCACAGATACGCAGTATTTT

d_call: NA
v_call: TRBV4-1
clone_size: few
j_call: TRBJ2-1
cdr3_aa: CASSSRATPYNEQFF
cdr3_nt: TGCGCCAGCAGCTCCCGGGCCACCCCCTACAATGAGCAGTTCTTC

d_call: NA
v_call: TRBV14
clone_size: few
j_call: TRBJ1-1
cdr3_aa: CASSIQRERTEAFF
cdr3_nt: TGTGCCAGCAGCATACAGCGCGAACGCACTGAAGCTTTCTTT

d_call: NA
v_call: TRBV19
clone_size: few
j_call: TRBJ1-3
cdr3_aa: CASSMSLTASSGNTIYF
cdr3_nt: TGTGCCAGTAGTATGTCTTTGACAGCATCCTCTGGAAACACCATATATTTT

d_call: NA
v_call: TRBV28
clone_size: few
j_call: TRBJ1-2
cdr3_aa: CASQGGELRSYGYTF
cdr3_nt: TGTGCCAGCCAAGGAGGGGAGCTGAGGAGCTATGGCTACACCTTC

d_call: NA
v_call: TRBV28
clone_size: NA
j_call: TRBJ1-6
cdr3_aa: CATGWGNSPLHF
cdr3_nt: TGTGCCACCGGCTGGGGCAATTCACCCCTCCACTTT